This T cell receptor (beta chain) was recovered during a study of Graves' ophthalmopathy and Graves' hyperthyroidism. The study's findings and limits: Using a 13-signature model, the authors split ophthalmopathy from stable hyperthyroidism, with roughly 88% sensitivity and roughly 80% specificity. Appearing in blood as well were most expanded thyroid clonotypes above 0.001 frequency.

This CDR3 is built from 17 residues. From germline, CDR1 is SGHVS and CDR2 FNYEAQ. The V segment lost 2 bases and the J segment 0 bases; nucleotides outside the gene matches: 5. RNA transcripts provided the template for amplifying TCR beta CDR3 regions. The authors performed first-round RT-PCR with HTBI primers and then a second-round multiplex PCR. TCRdb passed the multiplex PCR reads through MiXCR, listing each CDR3 protein once. The sample holds about 600,000 distinct CDR3 sequences, approximately 35% seen once. This clonotype was seen ten or more times. The antigen remains undetermined. Patients with other autoimmune diseases, uncontrolled infections, pregnancy or lactation were excluded.

The rearrangement joins TRBV7-6 to TRBJ2-2; 8 bases match TRBD2. The TCR originated in an adult man with Graves' hyperthyroidism. The sequenced sample consisted of peripheral blood or thyroid tissue (not recorded which). The CDR3 spells CASSLTSGLANTGELFF. The CDR3 region has the DNA TGTGCCAGCAGCTTAACGTCGGGACTAGCGAACACCGGGGAGCTGTTTTTT. Full variable domain (rest looked up from reference TRBV7-6 and TRBJ2-2): GAGVSQSPRYKVTKRGQDVALRCDPISGHVSLYWYRQALGQGPEFLTYFNYEAQQDKSGLPNDRFSAERPEGSISTLTIQRTEQRDSAMYRCASSLTSGLANTGELFFGEGSRLTVL.